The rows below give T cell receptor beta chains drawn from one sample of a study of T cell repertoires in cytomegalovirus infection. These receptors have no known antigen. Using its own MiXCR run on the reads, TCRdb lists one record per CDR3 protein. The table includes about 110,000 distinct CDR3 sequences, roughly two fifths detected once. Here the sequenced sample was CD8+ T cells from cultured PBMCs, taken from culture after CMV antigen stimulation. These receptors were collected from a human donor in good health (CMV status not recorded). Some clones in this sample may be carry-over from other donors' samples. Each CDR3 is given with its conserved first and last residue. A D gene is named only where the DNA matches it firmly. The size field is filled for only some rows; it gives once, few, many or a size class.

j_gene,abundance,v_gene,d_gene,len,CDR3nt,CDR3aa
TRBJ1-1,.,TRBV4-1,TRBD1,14,TGCGCCAGCAGCCAAAGACAGGGGGCCCCTGAAGCTTTCTTT,CASSQRQGAPEAFF
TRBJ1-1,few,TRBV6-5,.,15,TGTGCCAGCAGTCCACTCTTATCATTCGGCACTGAAGCTTTCTTT,CASSPLLSFGTEAFF
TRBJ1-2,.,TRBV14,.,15,TGTGCCAGCAGCCAAGATCGCGCGGGGAACTATGGCTACACCTTC,CASSQDRAGNYGYTF
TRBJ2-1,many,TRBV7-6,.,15,TGTGCCAGCAGCTTGGGTCAGGGTCTTTTCAATGAGCAGTTCTTC,CASSLGQGLFNEQFF
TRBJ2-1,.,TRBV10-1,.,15,TGCGCCAGCAGTGAGGGCCTACGAGGGTACAATGAGCAGTTCTTC,CASSEGLRGYNEQFF
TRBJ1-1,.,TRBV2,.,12,TGTGCCAGCACCCCAGAGGGGCTACGGGCTTTCTTT,CASTPEGLRAFF
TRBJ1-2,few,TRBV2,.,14,TGTGCCAGCACCCACCCCACATATAACTATGGCTACACCTTC,CASTHPTYNYGYTF
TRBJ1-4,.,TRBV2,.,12,TGTGCCAGCAGTGAATCGGCTGAAAAACTGTTTTTT,CASSESAEKLFF
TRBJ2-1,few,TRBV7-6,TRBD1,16,TGTGCCAGCAGACCCAACCAGGGACAGAAAGGCGATGAGCAGTTCTTC,CASRPNQGQKGDEQFF
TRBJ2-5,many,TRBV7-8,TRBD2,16,TGTGCCAGCAGCTTATTGCGCGGGGGGTACCAAGAGACCCAGTACTTC,CASSLLRGGYQETQYF
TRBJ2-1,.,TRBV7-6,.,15,TGTGCCAGCAGCTTATGGGGAGGCTCCTACAATGAGCAGTTCTTC,CASSLWGGSYNEQFF
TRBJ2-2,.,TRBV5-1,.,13,TGCGCCAGCAGTCCAGGGGACACCGGGGAGCTGTTTTTT,CASSPGDTGELFF
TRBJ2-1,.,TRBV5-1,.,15,TGCGCCAGCAGCTTGGTAGCGGCGGCCAACAATGAGCAGTTCTTC,CASSLVAAANNEQFF
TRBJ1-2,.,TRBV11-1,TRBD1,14,TGTGCCAGCAGCCCCGGGGGACAGCACTATGGCTACACCTTC,CASSPGGQHYGYTF
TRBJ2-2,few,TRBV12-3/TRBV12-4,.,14,TGTGCCAGCAGTCTGACGGAGAATGGCGGGGAGCTGTTTTTT,CASSLTENGGELFF
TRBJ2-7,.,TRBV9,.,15,TGTGCCAGCAGCCCTAGATGGGACTTCTCCTACGAGCAGTACTTC,CASSPRWDFSYEQYF
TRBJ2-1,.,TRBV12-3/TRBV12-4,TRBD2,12,TGTGCCAGCAGTTTAAGCGGGATGCAGCAGTTCTTC,CASSLSGMQQFF
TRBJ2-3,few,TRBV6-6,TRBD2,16,TGTGCCAGCAGCTACCTAGCGGGGGTACCCACAGATACGCAGTATTTT,CASSYLAGVPTDTQYF
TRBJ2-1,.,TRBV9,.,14,TGTGCCAGCAGCGTAGAGACAGGTCCAGAAGAGCAGTTCTTC,CASSVETGPEEQFF
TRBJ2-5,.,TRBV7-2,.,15,TGTGCCAGCAGCCCGGGACTTGCGGAGAAAGAGACCCAGTACTTC,CASSPGLAEKETQYF
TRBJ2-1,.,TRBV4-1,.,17,TGTGCCAGCAGCCAAAGTGTCGGTGGGGCCTCCTACAATGAGCAGTTCTTC,CASSQSVGGASYNEQFF
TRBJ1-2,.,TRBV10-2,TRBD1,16,TGCGCCAGCAGTGGGAAGAGAGGGGGCGAGGAGTATAGCTACACCTTC,CASSGKRGGEEYSYTF
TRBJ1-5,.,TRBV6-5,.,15,TGTGCCAGCAGTGACGACAGGCCGGGCAATCAGCCCCAGCATTTT,CASSDDRPGNQPQHF
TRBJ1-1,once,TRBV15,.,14,TGTGCCACCAGCAGAGATCTACGTGTAACTAAAGCTTTCTTT,CATSRDLRVTKAFF
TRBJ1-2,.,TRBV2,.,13,TGTGCCAGCAGTGATAGCGAAAACTATGGCTACACCTTC,CASSDSENYGYTF
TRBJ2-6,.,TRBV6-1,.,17,TGTGCCAGCAGTGAAGGTGGGGCTCACTCTGGGGCCAACGTCCTGACTTTC,CASSEGGAHSGANVLTF
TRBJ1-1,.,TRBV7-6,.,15,TGTGCCAGCAGCTTATACGAGACAGGGAACACTGAAGCTTTCTTT,CASSLYETGNTEAFF
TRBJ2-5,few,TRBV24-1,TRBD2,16,TGTGCCACCAGTGAAACGGGACTAGCGGGGCAAGAGACCCAGTACTTC,CATSETGLAGQETQYF
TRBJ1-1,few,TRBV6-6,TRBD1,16,TGTGCCAGCAGTGCCGGACAGGGGGCGCGAGGGACTGAAGCTTTCTTT,CASSAGQGARGTEAFF
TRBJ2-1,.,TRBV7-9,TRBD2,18,TGTGCCAGCAGCTTACGGGGTGCGGGGGGCGTCTCCTACAATGAGCAGTTCTTC,CASSLRGAGGVSYNEQFF
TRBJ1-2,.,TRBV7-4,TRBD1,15,TGTGCCAGCAGCTTAGCCCCGGGACAGGGAAATGGCTACACCTTC,CASSLAPGQGNGYTF
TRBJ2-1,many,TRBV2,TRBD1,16,TGTGCCAGCAGTCGGACAGGGGGACAACTACGGAATGAGCAGTTCTTC,CASSRTGGQLRNEQFF
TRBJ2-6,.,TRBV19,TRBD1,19,TGTGCCAGTAGTTCCCGGGACAGGGGGGGTCCGGGAGGGGCCAACGTCCTGACTTTC,CASSSRDRGGPGGANVLTF
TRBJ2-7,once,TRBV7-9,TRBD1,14,TGTGCCAGCAGCGGACAGGGGGGATTCCACGAGCAGTACTTC,CASSGQGGFHEQYF
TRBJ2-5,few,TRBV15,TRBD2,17,TGTGCCACCAGCAGAGATCTACTAGCGGGGGACCAAGAGACCCAGTACTTC,CATSRDLLAGDQETQYF
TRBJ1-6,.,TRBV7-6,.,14,TGTGCCAGCAGCTTAGTTGCGGGAAATTCACCCCTCCACTTT,CASSLVAGNSPLHF
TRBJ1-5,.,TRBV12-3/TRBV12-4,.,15,TGTGCCAGCAGTTGGGGGGCAGGCTTATCGGAGCCCCAGCATTTT,CASSWGAGLSEPQHF
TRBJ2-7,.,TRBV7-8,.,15,TGTGCCAGCAGCCCCCTCCTTGGGGGCCGGAACGAGCAGTACTTC,CASSPLLGGRNEQYF
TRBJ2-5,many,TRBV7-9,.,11,TGTGCCAGCAGCCAGACCGAGACCCAGTACTTC,CASSQTETQYF
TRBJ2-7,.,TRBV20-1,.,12,TGCAGTGCTAGAGAGGAGCGTTGGGAGCAGTACTTC,CSAREERWEQYF
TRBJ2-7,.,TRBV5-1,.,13,TGCGCCAGCAGCTTGGAATCCGGGGGCGAGCAGTACTTC,CASSLESGGEQYF
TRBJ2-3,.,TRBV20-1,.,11,TGCAGTGCTAGAGATGGATATACGCAGTATTTT,CSARDGYTQYF
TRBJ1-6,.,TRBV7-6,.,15,TGTGCCAGCAGCCCGTCCAGCTCCTATAATTCACCCCTCCACTTT,CASSPSSSYNSPLHF
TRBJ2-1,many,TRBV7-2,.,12,TGTGCCAGCAGCGGGGACTCAGCGGGGCAGTTCTTC,CASSGDSAGQFF
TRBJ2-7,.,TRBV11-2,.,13,TGTGCCAGCAGCTTAAGCCTAGCCTACGAGCAGTACTTC,CASSLSLAYEQYF
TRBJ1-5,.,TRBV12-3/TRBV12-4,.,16,TGTGCCAGCAGCCAGGGGTTATATTTTGGCAATCAGCCCCAGCATTTT,CASSQGLYFGNQPQHF
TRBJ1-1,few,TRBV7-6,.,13,TGTGCCAGCAGCTCGGTCCCAGATACTGAAGCTTTCTTT,CASSSVPDTEAFF
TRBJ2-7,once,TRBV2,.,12,TGTGCCAGCATGAGGGGCTCCTACGAGCAGTACTTC,CASMRGSYEQYF
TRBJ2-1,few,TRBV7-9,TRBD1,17,TGTGCCAGCAGCTACGGCCTGCGGGGACAGGGGTATAATGAGCAGTTCTTC,CASSYGLRGQGYNEQFF